Listed below are T cell receptor beta chains from one sample, sequenced in a study of T cell responses to AZD1222 COVID-19 vaccine. Libraries were prepared by immunoSEQ multiplex PCR; TCRdb keeps only in-frame clonotypes and omits some of them. Of about 89,000 clones listed, roughly 86% are singletons. The sequencing here drew on peripheral blood, taken 28 days after the second AZD1222 dose. The receptors shown here come from an adult who received the AZD1222 COVID-19 vaccine. The CDR3 runs from the conserved cysteine through the conserved F or W. The D gene is left open where the match is weak. The size of a clone is reported for some rows only, either as once, few or many, or as a class for expanded clones.

once,.,TRBJ1-5,TRBV7-3,CASSKNGNQPQHF,TGTGCCAGCAGCAAAAATGGCAATCAGCCCCAGCATTTT
.,TRBD2,TRBJ2-5,TRBV18,CASSPLLADSQETQYF,TGTGCCAGCTCACCACTACTAGCGGACAGCCAAGAGACCCAGTACTTC
.,.,TRBJ1-2,TRBV7-2,CASSASGQNYGYTF,TGTGCCAGCAGCGCCTCCGGGCAGAACTATGGCTACACCTTC
.,.,TRBJ2-2,TRBV5-6,CASSLTSNTGELFF,TGTGCCAGCAGCCTCACATCGAACACCGGGGAGCTGTTTTTT
once,TRBD1,TRBJ1-6,TRBV27,CASSGTGGYNSPLHF,TGTGCCAGCAGCGGGACAGGGGGTTATAATTCACCCCTCCACTTT
.,.,TRBJ1-3,TRBV28,CASTAARRDTIYF,TGTGCCAGCACCGCGGCCCGGCGGGACACCATATATTTT
.,TRBD2,TRBJ2-1,TRBV10-2,CASLPRRGTSGRGSSYNEQFF,TGCGCCAGCCTTCCGCGGAGGGGGACTAGCGGGAGAGGGAGCTCCTACAATGAGCAGTTCTTC
.,.,TRBJ1-6,TRBV18,CASSLPDGNNSPLHF,TGTGCCAGCTCACTACCGGACGGGAATAATTCACCCCTCCACTTT
.,TRBD1,TRBJ1-5,TRBV23-1,CASSATGQGNQPQHF,TGCGCCAGCAGTGCGACAGGGCAAGGGAATCAGCCCCAGCATTTT
.,TRBD1,TRBJ2-2,TRBV25-1,CASSDRGTGNTGELFF,TGTGCCAGCAGTGACCGTGGGACAGGGAACACCGGGGAGCTGTTTTTT
.,.,TRBJ1-5,TRBV10-3,CAIGYQGDQPQHF,TGTGCCATCGGGTATCAGGGCGATCAGCCCCAGCATTTT
.,.,TRBJ2-5,TRBV18,CASSGTHQETQYF,TGTGCCAGCTCCGGGACTCACCAAGAGACCCAGTACTTC
.,.,TRBJ1-6,TRBV6-2/TRBV6-3,CASSPGTASSYNSPLHF,TGTGCCAGCAGTCCAGGGACCGCTAGCTCCTATAATTCACCCCTCCACTTT
.,.,TRBJ1-1,TRBV7-2,CASSLAPGTSSRNTEAFF,TGTGCCAGCAGCTTAGCGCCCGGCACTTCTTCTAGGAACACTGAAGCTTTCTTT
.,TRBD1,TRBJ1-5,TRBV27,CASSQGQNYQPQHF,TGTGCCAGCAGCCAGGGACAGAACTATCAGCCCCAGCATTTT
.,TRBD2,TRBJ2-2,TRBV5-1,CASSPGLAGRTGELFF,TGCGCCAGCAGCCCTGGACTAGCGGGACGAACCGGGGAGCTGTTTTTT
.,.,TRBJ2-2,TRBV10-3,CAISDWGMGGELFF,TGTGCCATCAGTGATTGGGGGATGGGCGGGGAGCTGTTTTTT
.,.,TRBJ2-5,TRBV9,CASSSDLGQETQYF,TGTGCCAGCAGCTCCGACCTGGGACAAGAGACCCAGTACTTC
.,.,TRBJ1-1,TRBV12-3/TRBV12-4,CASSPVSEAFF,TGTGCCAGCAGTCCCGTTTCGGAAGCTTTCTTT
.,.,TRBJ1-2,TRBV6-5,CASSTLSGDLYGYTF,TGTGCCAGCAGTACTCTCTCGGGAGACCTCTATGGCTACACCTTC
.,TRBD1,TRBJ1-3,TRBV3-1/TRBV3-2,CASSQEDIQGGSGNTIYF,TGTGCCAGCAGCCAAGAAGACATCCAGGGGGGATCTGGAAACACCATATATTTT
.,.,TRBJ1-1,TRBV28,CASSVNREAFF,TGTGCCAGCAGTGTAAACAGGGAAGCTTTCTTT
few,.,TRBJ2-2,TRBV5-1,CASTLMDGYTGELFF,TGCGCCAGCACCCTCATGGACGGATACACCGGGGAGCTGTTTTTT
few,.,TRBJ1-2,TRBV5-1,CASSSDSNYGYTF,TGCGCCAGCAGCTCAGACAGTAACTATGGCTACACCTTC
once,.,TRBJ1-5,TRBV18,CASSPPLQGSQHF,TGTGCCAGCTCACCACCGCTACAGGGTTCCCAGCATTTT
.,.,TRBJ2-1,TRBV6-1,CASSEVGSTYNEQFF,TGTGCCAGCAGTGAAGTAGGCAGTACCTACAATGAGCAGTTCTTC
.,.,TRBJ2-4,TRBV19,CASSFWGENIQYF,TGTGCCAGTAGTTTCTGGGGAGAAAACATTCAGTACTTC
.,TRBD2,TRBJ2-3,TRBV7-2,CASSSRLAGTDTQYF,TGTGCCAGCAGTTCGCGACTAGCGGGCACAGATACGCAGTATTTT
.,TRBD1,TRBJ1-5,TRBV12-3/TRBV12-4,CASSNRGQPQHF,TGTGCCAGCAGTAACAGGGGCCAGCCCCAGCATTTT
.,TRBD2,TRBJ2-1,TRBV19,CASSPRVLAGLDEQFF,TGTGCCAGTAGTCCCAGGGTACTAGCGGGGTTGGATGAGCAGTTCTTC
.,.,TRBJ2-5,TRBV6-5,CAVNPGVGETQYF,TGTGCCGTGAACCCCGGGGTAGGAGAGACCCAGTACTTC
.,TRBD1,TRBJ2-7,TRBV19,CASSITQGAYEQYF,TGTGCCAGTAGTATCACACAGGGGGCCTACGAGCAGTACTTC
.,.,TRBJ1-2,TRBV18,CASSPQGQGYTF,TGTGCCAGCTCACCACAAGGCCAAGGCTACACCTTC
few,.,TRBJ2-7,TRBV28,CASTSAGLRGNEQYF,TGTGCCAGCACCAGTGCGGGACTGAGGGGAAACGAGCAGTACTTC
.,.,TRBJ2-7,TRBV5-1,CASSRPGGVYEQYF,TGCGCCAGCAGCCGGCCGGGCGGGGTTTACGAGCAGTACTTC
.,.,TRBJ1-5,TRBV28,CASSFFRGAFNQPQHF,TGTGCCAGCAGTTTTTTTCGGGGGGCTTTCAATCAGCCCCAGCATTTT
.,TRBD2,TRBJ2-3,TRBV7-2,CASSLDPAGGRADTQYF,TGTGCCAGCAGCTTAGATCCAGCGGGGGGGAGGGCAGATACGCAGTATTTT
.,.,TRBJ1-2,TRBV18,CASSPSGEVYGYTF,TGTGCCAGCTCACCGAGCGGGGAGGTCTATGGCTACACCTTC
once,TRBD2,TRBJ2-3,TRBV3-1/TRBV3-2,CASGLAGGSDTQYF,TGTGCCAGCGGACTAGCGGGAGGGTCAGATACGCAGTATTTT
.,.,TRBJ2-5,TRBV24-1,CATSDSGRSFQETQYF,TGTGCCACCAGTGATTCTGGCAGAAGTTTCCAAGAGACCCAGTACTTC
.,.,TRBJ2-3,TRBV6-5,CASSSPGPSPTDTQYF,TGTGCCAGCAGTTCCCCGGGACCTTCCCCCACAGATACGCAGTATTTT
.,TRBD1,TRBJ1-6,TRBV10-1,CASSAGQGTDNSPLHF,TGCGCCAGCAGTGCGGGACAGGGGACGGATAATTCACCCCTCCACTTT
few,.,TRBJ2-7,TRBV2,CASSSYSPEQYF,TGTGCCAGCAGTTCCTACTCGCCCGAGCAGTACTTC
.,.,TRBJ2-1,TRBV7-9,CASSPDHEQFF,TGTGCCAGCAGCCCAGACCACGAGCAGTTCTTC
.,TRBD1,TRBJ1-2,TRBV12-3/TRBV12-4,CASRMGQNYGYTF,TGTGCCAGCAGGATGGGACAGAACTATGGCTACACCTTC
.,TRBD1,TRBJ2-6,TRBV29-1,CSVPDGTDHSGANVLTF,TGCAGCGTCCCCGACGGGACAGATCATTCTGGGGCCAACGTCCTGACTTTC
.,TRBD1,TRBJ2-3,TRBV11-2,CASSRWTGMADTQYF,TGTGCCAGCAGCCGCTGGACAGGGATGGCAGATACGCAGTATTTT
.,.,TRBJ1-6,TRBV5-1,CASSGLDGNSPLHF,TGCGCCAGCAGCGGCCTCGACGGAAATTCACCCCTCCACTTT
.,.,TRBJ1-3,TRBV28,CASTAQGNTIYF,TGTGCCAGCACCGCGCAGGGAAACACCATATATTTT
.,.,TRBJ2-1,TRBV2,CASKRNEQFF,TGTGCCAGCAAAAGGAATGAGCAGTTCTTC